This note documents a single TCR beta chain sequence. Per the authors' pipeline: Amplification of reference gene primers provided the estimated nucleated cell counts. Method: immunoSEQ multiplex PCR; TCRdb's copy keeps in-frame clones and lacks some. V, J and clone size reflect that table, while D and trimming were determined from the DNA. The table records roughly 58,000 clones, roughly 70% of them present only once. Study members were between about 18 and 95 years old and lived in 20 to 30 US regions. Self-reported history from a screening survey and questionnaire set each donor's cohort. These data belong to a study of blood T cell repertoires in COVID-19. Background on the study: There were acute and convalescent COVID-19 samples, and they came from the United States, Italy and Spain.

CDR3 length: 16 residues. CDR1 is SGDLS, CDR2 YYNGEE, per germline. Trimming left V 3 bases short and J 6 bases short, with 18 bases between. The chain combines TRBV9 with TRBJ2-2, with D possibly matching TRBD2 (6 bases). Specimen: PBMCs or T cells enriched from blood (not recorded which). This sequence originates from a woman aged 55-70 years who had been exposed to COVID-19. This CDR3 is CASSAASARSSGELFF. The CDR3 region has the DNA TGTGCCAGCAGCGCCGCTAGCGCGCGGTCCTCCGGGGAGCTGTTTTTT.